This TCR beta chain was retrieved from a study of T-cell memory formation after mild COVID-19. This CDR3 has 14 amino acids. V lost 5 bases, J lost 2 bases, and 7 bases lay in between. The germline CDR1 and CDR2 sequences are MNHNY and SVGAGI (reference sequence). This clonotype was seen more than once but under ten times. One entry per CDR3 protein results from TCRdb running MiXCR on the 5' RACE reads. The sample lists roughly 240,000 distinct CDR3 sequences; around 15% were seen once. V is TRBV6-6 and J is TRBJ2-6; D is ambiguous. This TCR derives from a man aged 18 to 35 who had mild COVID-19 (a few samples of this study predate the infection). Cell type and time point are not known. The sequenced material came from PBMCs or a T cell subset sorted from them (not recorded which). CDR3 nucleotide sequence: TGTGCCAGCAGTCCGGCTGCTGGGGCCAACGTCCTGACTTTC. It codes for CASSPAAGANVLTF.